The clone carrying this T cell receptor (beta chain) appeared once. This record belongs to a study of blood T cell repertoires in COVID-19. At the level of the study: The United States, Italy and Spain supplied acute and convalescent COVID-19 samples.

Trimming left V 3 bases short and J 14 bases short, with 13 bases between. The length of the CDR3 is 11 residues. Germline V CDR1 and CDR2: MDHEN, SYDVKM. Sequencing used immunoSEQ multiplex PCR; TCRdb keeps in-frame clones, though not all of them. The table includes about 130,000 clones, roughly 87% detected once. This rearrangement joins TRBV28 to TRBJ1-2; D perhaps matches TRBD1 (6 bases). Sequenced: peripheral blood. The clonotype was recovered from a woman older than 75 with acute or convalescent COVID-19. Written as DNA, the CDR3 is TGTGCCAGCAGTTTTGCACAGGGTGTTACCTTC. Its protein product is CASSFAQGVTF.